This TCR beta chain was observed in a study of post-analysis software for immune sequencing data. General study results and limits: Patients showed TRBV5-6, TRBV5-1 and TRBV20-1 among five TRBV segments more frequent than in controls.

V was clipped by 5 bases and J by 0 bases, with 11 bases between them. The CDR3 covers 16 residues. Germline V CDR1 and CDR2: SNHLY, FYNNEI. A word on this clonotype: Antigen specificity is unknown.

Prepared libraries of TCR beta cDNA carried unique molecular identifiers. TCRdb reprocessed the PCR reads with MiXCR, giving one entry per CDR3 protein. Found here are about 570,000 distinct CDR3 sequences, around a third of them singletons; the top ten hold around 6.1%. The chain joins TRBV2 to TRBJ1-6; tentatively, D is TRBD1 (6 bases). The sequencing input was blood. This TCR came from a girl aged 2-17 years with multiple sclerosis. CDR3 DNA sequence: TGTGCCAGCAGTCAAGACAGGAGCTCCTATAATTCACCCCTCCACTTT. It encodes CASSQDRSSYNSPLHF.